The 5 T cell receptor beta chains reported below all come from one sample, sequenced in a study of T cells expressing NK-cell markers. From its re-call of the 5' RACE reads, TCRdb lists each CDR3 protein once, without DNA. Its listing shows some 280,000 distinct CDR3 sequences. Sequenced: blood T cells: a sorted CD56 or NKG2C T cell subset, CD4+ or CD8+ T cells, or bulk PBMC T cells (not recorded which). The receptors shown here come from a man between 18 and 29 years old in good health.

V gene TRBV20-1 combines with J gene TRBJ2-1; TCRdb lists TRBD2, though no DNA is available to test this call. Germline-derived CDR1 and CDR2 are DFQATT and SNEGSKA (reference sequence). The CDR3 spans 16 residues. The CDR3 here is CSARGTSGRQLNEQFF.

The chain joins TRBV11-2 to TRBJ2-3; as DNA is missing, the TRBD1 call by TCRdb cannot be tested. Germline V lookup: CDR1 SGHAT, CDR2 FQNNGV. This CDR3 comprises 18 residues. CDR3 residues: CASSSRPGQGASTDTQYF.

The V call is TRBV5-1, the J call TRBJ1-1. Germline V gene lookup returns CDR1 SGHRS and CDR2 YFSETQ. This CDR3 comprises 14 residues. CDR3 sequence reads: CASSSGSLNTEAFF.

The rearrangement uses TRBV29-1 and TRBJ2-1; checking the TCRdb D call of TRBD2 is not possible without DNA. Germline V gene lookup returns CDR1 SQVTM and CDR2 ANQGSEA. This CDR3 is 15 amino acids long. CDR3 in amino acids: CSVGLGSSGSGEQFF.

This chain joins TRBV6-2 or TRBV6-3 and TRBJ2-1; the D call of TRBD2 rests on TCRdb alone, since no DNA is present to check it. The CDR3 sequence is 18 residues long. The germline CDR1 and CDR2 sequences are MNHEY and SVGEGT. CDR3 region: CASSYSSGSGLSYNEQFF.